The 22 T cell receptor beta chains below all came from one sample that was sequenced in a study of T cells in localized non-small cell lung cancer. TCRdb's copy holds only in-frame clones and misses some; the assay was immunoSEQ multiplex PCR. The data contain around 54,000 clones, approximately 90% of them seen just once; the ten biggest clones take up more than 15%. The source was peripheral blood, collected before any cancer treatment. These receptors were taken from a male donor aged 60 or over with stage III squamous cell lung carcinoma.

The genes are TRBV4-1 and TRBJ1-1; D gene uncertain. Germline V gene data show CDR1 as MGHRA and CDR2 as YSYEKL. The ends were cut back, 0 bases at V and 1 base at J, with 6 bases in the middle. This CDR3 has 14 amino acids. The CDR3 sequence: CASSQEEQNTEAFF. The DNA of the CDR3 is TGCGCCAGCAGCCAAGAAGAGCAGAACACTGAAGCTTTCTTT.

The chain uses TRBV7-2 and TRBJ2-7; D is unclear. Trimming pared 2 bases from V and 5 bases from J, leaving 4 bases between. The germline V gene has CDR1 SGHTA and CDR2 FQGNSA. The CDR3 consists of 11 residues. Here the CDR3 DNA reads TGTGCCAGCAGCTTATCGAACGAGCAGTACTTC. Amino acids: CASSLSNEQYF.

The rearrangement joins TRBV12-5 to TRBJ1-2, with TRBD1 matching over 8 bases. The ends lost 4 bases at V and 7 bases at J; junction bases unmatched: 11. Per the germline V gene, CDR1 is LGHNT and CDR2 is FRNRAP. This CDR3 spans 15 amino acids. The CDR3 loop reads CASGSWDRWGRGYTF. The DNA of the CDR3 is TGTGCTAGTGGTTCCTGGGACAGGTGGGGCCGTGGCTACACCTTC.

Only a few counts were recorded for this clone. This chain connects TRBV6-5 to TRBJ1-2; no definite D call. Germline values: CDR1 MNHEY, CDR2 SVGAGI. V was pared by 5 bases and J by 0 bases, with 13 bases between. The CDR3 is made up of 15 amino acids. The CDR3 region is CASSQSGSANYGYTF. The DNA for the CDR3 is TGTGCCAGCAGTCAGTCGGGGTCGGCTAACTATGGCTACACCTTC.

The chain recombines TRBV6-5 with TRBJ2-3; D ambiguous. Between the trimmed V and J ends, which lost 0 bases and 8 bases, there was a span of 15 bases. There are 15 residues in the CDR3. Germline V gene sequence: CDR1 MNHEY, CDR2 SVGAGI. This CDR3 is CASSYSNVGPGTQYF. The CDR3 DNA reads as TGTGCCAGCAGTTACTCGAACGTGGGTCCTGGTACGCAGTATTTT.

The V call is TRBV7-2, the J call TRBJ2-1; D unresolved. Trimming shortened V by 4 bases and J by 7 bases, and 11 bases separated the two germline ends. Germline CDR1 and CDR2: SGHTA and FQGNSA. CDR3 length: 13 residues. The CDR3 region is CASSSMYGNEQFF. The CDR3 bases are TGTGCCAGCAGCTCTATGTACGGGAATGAGCAGTTCTTC.

The rearrangement uses TRBV6-5 and TRBJ1-3; TRBD1 agrees at 8 bases. This CDR3 is built from 15 residues. CDR1 is MNHEY, CDR2 SVGAGI, per germline. V lost 7 bases and J lost 4; bases outside the gene matches: 9. The CDR3 DNA follows: TGTGCCAGCAAGACAGGGGTCCAACTCGGAAACACCATATATTTT. This encodes CASKTGVQLGNTIYF.

The CDR3 DNA follows: TGTGCCAGCTCACGCGCAGGGGGGGACAATGAGCAGTTCTTC. This encodes CASSRAGGDNEQFF. The chain is built from TRBV18 and TRBJ2-1; the D call may be TRBD1 or TRBD2 (7 bases each). V lost 4 bases, J lost 5 bases, and 12 bases lay in between. CDR3 length: 14 amino acids. Germline V gene lookup returns CDR1 KGHSH and CDR2 LQKENI.

The CDR3 sequence is CASSQGPGAAYEQYF. Here the CDR3 DNA reads TGTGCCAGCAGCCAGGGTCCGGGGGCAGCCTACGAGCAGTACTTC. The rearrangement uses TRBV14 and TRBJ2-7; D tentatively reads TRBD1 or TRBD2 (6 bases each). Germline CDR1 reads SGHDN; CDR2 reads FVKESK. Between the trimmed V and J ends, which lost 3 bases and 2 bases, there was a span of 14 bases. This CDR3 comprises 15 residues.

The chain combines TRBV29-1 with TRBJ2-3; D gene unclear. Germline V gene lookup returns CDR1 SQVTM and CDR2 ANQGSEA. This CDR3 region has 12 residues. Trimming pared 0 bases from V and 9 bases from J, leaving 10 bases between. As DNA, the CDR3 is TGCAGCGTTGAAGATGCTGCTTGGACGCAGTATTTT. It codes for CSVEDAAWTQYF.

This chain uses TRBV28 with TRBJ1-2; D not certain. The germline V gene encodes CDR1 MDHEN and CDR2 SYDVKM. CDR3 size: 11 residues. V was clipped by 6 bases and J by 5 bases, with 7 bases between them. The CDR3 loop reads CASRPEYGYTF. In DNA, the CDR3 is TGTGCCAGCAGGCCCGAATATGGCTACACCTTC.

This rearrangement joins TRBV7-9 to TRBJ1-3; 7 bases map to TRBD1. Germline lookup yields CDR1 SEHNR and CDR2 FQNEAQ (reference sequence). V shed 5 bases, J shed 0 bases, and the junction held 7 bases outside the gene matches. The CDR3 is 16 residues long. The CDR3 coding sequence is TGTGCCAGCAGCCCCAGGGGGGCTTCCTCTGGAAACACCATATATTTT. Its protein is CASSPRGASSGNTIYF. The full variable domain, in which reference TRBV7-9 and TRBJ1-3 provide the parts outside the CDR3, is DTGVSQNPRHKITKRGQNVTFRCDPISEHNRLYWYRQTLGQGPEFLTYFQNEAQLEKSRLLSDRFSAERPKGSFSTLEIQRTEQGDSAMYLCASSPRGASSGNTIYFGEGSWLTVV.

The chain recombines TRBV4-2 with TRBJ2-1, with 9 bases identical to TRBD2. V lost 5 bases to trimming and J lost 8 bases; unmatched junction nucleotides: 13. The CDR3 loop spans 16 amino acids. CDR1 is LGHNA, CDR2 YNFKEQ, per germline. The CDR3 reads CASSAEGAGGRHEQFF. The CDR3 coding sequence is TGTGCCAGCAGCGCAGAGGGAGCGGGAGGACGGCATGAGCAGTTCTTC.

The CDR3 here is CASSPFPSDSEAFF. The CDR3 DNA sequence: TGTGCCAGCAGCCCCTTTCCTAGCGACAGTGAAGCTTTCTTT. This chain connects TRBV7-2 to TRBJ1-1, with D tentatively TRBD1 (5 bases). V lost 5 bases and J lost 7, with 17 bases in between. Germline values: CDR1 SGHTA, CDR2 FQGNSA. The CDR3 consists of 14 residues.

The rearrangement links TRBV5-1 to TRBJ2-3, with TRBD2 matching over 11 bases. With 2 bases clipped from V and 1 base from J, the junction kept 6 bases outside the gene matches. The length of the CDR3 is 17 residues. Germline CDR1 reads SGHRS; CDR2 reads YFSETQ. Here the CDR3 DNA reads TGCGCCAGCAGCTTCGGGACTAGCGGTTCCCGCACAGATACGCAGTATTTT. Its protein is CASSFGTSGSRTDTQYF.

The count of this clone is one. This chain joins TRBV5-6 and TRBJ2-2; D is uncertain. V was pared by 2 bases and J by 0 bases, with 8 bases between. The length of the CDR3 is 15 residues. Germline CDR1 and CDR2: SGHDT and YYEEEE. The CDR3 region has the DNA TGTGCCAGCAGCTTAAGACGGACGAACACCGGGGAGCTGTTTTTT. This codes for CASSLRRTNTGELFF.

This chain uses TRBV19 with TRBJ2-2, with 12 bases lining up with TRBD2. Unmatched junction bases numbered 8, after V lost 9 bases and J lost 3 bases. Germline V gene lookup returns CDR1 LNHDA and CDR2 SQIVND (reference sequence). The CDR3 contains 16 residues. CDR3 in amino acids: CASGTSGRGDTGELFF. The CDR3 DNA is TGTGCCAGCGGGACTAGCGGGCGCGGGGACACCGGGGAGCTGTTTTTT. The complete variable domain, with remaining parts taken from reference TRBV19 and TRBJ2-2, reads DGGITQSPKYLFRKEGQNVTLSCEQNLNHDAMYWYRQDPGQGLRLIYYSQIVNDFQKGDIAEGYSVSREKKESFPLTVTSAQKNPTAFYLCASGTSGRGDTGELFFGEGSRLTVL.

V is TRBV19 and J is TRBJ2-7; weak D call: TRBD1 (6 bases). The CDR3 has 13 amino acids. V dropped 4 bases and J dropped 4 bases, with 11 bases sitting between them. Germline V lookup: CDR1 LNHDA, CDR2 SQIVND (reference sequence). The CDR3 reads CASSTATGYEQYF. As DNA, the CDR3 is TGTGCCAGTAGTACCGCGACAGGATACGAGCAGTACTTC.

CDR3 residues: CASSPGSSSHEQYF. For the CDR3, the DNA is TGTGCCAGCTCACCAGGCAGTTCTAGCCACGAGCAGTACTTC. J is TRBJ2-7 and V is TRBV18, with D perhaps TRBD2 (5 bases). CDR1 and CDR2 from the germline V gene are KGHSH and LQKENI. Trimming cost V 2 bases and J 5 bases, with 13 bases left between them. This CDR3 is built from 14 residues.

The chain joins TRBV7-9 to TRBJ2-2, with TRBD1 as a possible D gene (7 bases). The germline gives CDR1 SEHNR, CDR2 FQNEAQ (reference sequence). V lost 5 bases and J lost 7, with 14 bases in between. The CDR3 loop spans 14 amino acids. CDR3 amino acids: CASSPTGRGGELFF. The CDR3, as DNA: TGTGCCAGCAGCCCGACAGGGCGGGGCGGGGAGCTGTTTTTT. Based on the CDR3 plus reference TRBV7-9 and TRBJ2-2, the full variable domain is DTGVSQNPRHKITKRGQNVTFRCDPISEHNRLYWYRQTLGQGPEFLTYFQNEAQLEKSRLLSDRFSAERPKGSFSTLEIQRTEQGDSAMYLCASSPTGRGGELFFGEGSRLTVL.

The chain uses TRBV10-2 and TRBJ2-2; no firm D call. This CDR3 has 13 residues. The germline gives CDR1 WSHSY, CDR2 SAAADI. V lost 6 bases and J 4 bases, leaving 9 bases between the germline ends. For the CDR3, the DNA is TGCGCCAGCAGAAAAATAAGCACCGGGGAGCTGTTTTTT. Protein sequence: CASRKISTGELFF.

The V call is TRBV6-5, the J call TRBJ2-1, with TRBD2 identical over 10 bases. Germline V CDR1 and CDR2: MNHEY, SVGAGI. Unmatched junction bases numbered 4, after V lost 4 bases and J lost 7 bases. This CDR3 contains 14 residues. As DNA, the CDR3 is TGTGCCAGCAGTTTTACTAGCGGGATTAATGAGCAGTTCTTC. Amino acid sequence: CASSFTSGINEQFF.